This TCR beta chain is from a study of cytomegalovirus exposure and HLA in healthy donors. Study results and caveats: In a later analysis, a missense DCLRE1C variant was linked to TCR beta V- and J-gene trimming. Most CMV-associated TCR beta chains were later found to appear HLA-restricted.

Germline loops: CDR1 MGHRA, CDR2 YSYEKL. V was clipped by 1 base and J by 6 bases; unmatched bases: 9. The CDR3 is 15 amino acids. Primers: 60 Vbeta forward and 13 Jbeta reverse. TCRdb's copy holds only in-frame clones and misses some; the assay was immunoSEQ multiplex PCR. The sample includes roughly 160,000 clones, approximately 83% seen only once; the top ten take almost 9.5%. Comment on this clone: Its antigen is unknown.

The sequence came from a man between 18 and 35 years old in good health and CMV-seropositive. The rearrangement links TRBV4-1 to TRBJ2-7, with 7 nucleotides matching TRBD1. Sequenced: PBMCs. The CDR3 DNA follows: TGCGCCAGCAGCCAAGGTTTGGACAGGAATCGCGAGCAGTACTTC. It is translated as CASSQGLDRNREQYF.